The sequence of this T cell receptor (beta chain) was determined in a study of Ad26.COV2.S vaccination and SARS-CoV-2 variants. Study-wide findings and caveats: Comparability of non-spike TCR breadth was observed across vaccine and placebo recipients. Substantial breadth was reported for post-vaccination spike-specific CD8+ and CD4+ T cells. Analyses of TCR breadth and depth may have underestimated total T cell responses.

Notes on this clone: Its specificity is not known.

The treatment here: some 20 received Ad26.COV2.S at low or high dose, single or two shots; roughly five received placebo; per-sample allocation not given. On day 63 after the first injection, vaccine and placebo recipients gave samples. At a Boston site, the person donating was an adult of 18-55 years. Clones were read by immunoSEQ multiplex PCR, and TCRdb kept only the in-frame ones, dropping some. Here the sample spans around 320,000 clones, roughly 84% being singletons. This specimen consisted of peripheral blood, obtained in a trial of Ad26.COV2.S vaccine versus placebo. The receptor comes from a person aged 18-60 years who received the Ad26.COV2.S COVID-19 vaccine or a placebo.

CDR3 region: CASSDRDQRDTQYF. The CDR3 DNA sequence: TGTGCCAGCAGCGACCGGGACCAGCGAGATACGCAGTATTTT. The genes are TRBV11-2 and TRBJ2-3; D tentatively fits TRBD1 or TRBD2 (5 bases each). V gave up 5 bases and J gave up 5 bases, with 14 bases separating them. Per germline, CDR1 SGHAT and CDR2 FQNNGV. CDR3 length: 14 amino acids.